This TCR beta chain was sequenced in a study of cytomegalovirus exposure and HLA in healthy donors. Researchers ran the PCR with 60 Vbeta and 13 Jbeta primers. Some clones are missing from TCRdb's copy, which holds only in-frame ones; the method was immunoSEQ multiplex PCR. In the table there are approximately 220,000 clones, around four fifths of which are singletons. The clonotype originates from a boy between 2 and 10 years old in good health and CMV-seronegative. The source material was PBMCs.

The CDR3 is CASSLETGYGYTF. The CDR3 DNA reads TGTGCCAGCAGCTTGGAAACGGGTTATGGCTACACCTTC. The gene calls are TRBV5-4 and TRBJ1-2; D ambiguous. The V gene's germline CDR1 is SGHNT and CDR2 YYREEE (reference sequence). V was pared by 0 bases and J by 5 bases, with 8 bases between. CDR3 length: 13 amino acids.